The source of this T cell receptor (beta chain) is a study of post-analysis software for immune sequencing data. Broader study findings: The five TRBV segments detected at higher frequency in patients than in controls included TRBV5-6, TRBV5-1 and TRBV20-1.

V was trimmed by 7 bases and J by 10 bases, leaving 23 bases between them. Germline loops: CDR1 MDHEN, CDR2 SYDVKM. This CDR3 comprises 16 residues. The authors incorporated unique molecular identifiers into the TCR beta cDNA libraries. TCRdb re-called the PCR reads through MiXCR, storing one row per CDR3 protein. This table holds roughly 650,000 distinct CDR3 sequences, over 45% found once. Points on this clonotype: Its specificity is not known.

The V and J genes are TRBV28 and TRBJ1-6; D is possibly TRBD1 (6 bases). The sequenced sample was blood. The clonotype was recovered from a girl aged 2 to 10 with multiple sclerosis. The CDR3 nucleotides read TGTGCCAGCACCTCACCGGCAGGGGCTAGGGAGTCACCCCTCCACTTT. It encodes CASTSPAGARESPLHF. Filled out from reference TRBV28 and TRBJ1-6, the complete variable domain reads DVKVTQSSRYLVKRTGEKVFLECVQDMDHENMFWYRQDPGLGLRLIYFSYDVKMKEKGDIPEGYSVSREKKERFSLILESASTNQTSMYLCASTSPAGARESPLHFGNGTRLTVT.